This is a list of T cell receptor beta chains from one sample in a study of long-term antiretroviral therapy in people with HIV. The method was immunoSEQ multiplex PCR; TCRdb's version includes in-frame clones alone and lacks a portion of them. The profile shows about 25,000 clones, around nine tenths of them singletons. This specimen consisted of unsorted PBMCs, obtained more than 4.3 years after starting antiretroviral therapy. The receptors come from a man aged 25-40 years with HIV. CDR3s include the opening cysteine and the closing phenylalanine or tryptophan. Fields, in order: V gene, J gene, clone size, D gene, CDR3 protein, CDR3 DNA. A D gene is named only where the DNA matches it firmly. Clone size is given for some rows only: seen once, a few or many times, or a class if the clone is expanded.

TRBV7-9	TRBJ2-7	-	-	CASSLGDLSEQYF	TGTGCCAGCAGCTTGGGCGATCTGAGCGAGCAGTACTTC
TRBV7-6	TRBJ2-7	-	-	CASSLEGSRGYYEQYF	TGTGCCAGCAGCTTAGAAGGTTCCAGGGGTTACTACGAGCAGTACTTC
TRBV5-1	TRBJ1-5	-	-	CASSLAGGSQPQHF	TGCGCCAGCAGCTTGGCGGGGGGGAGTCAGCCCCAGCATTTT
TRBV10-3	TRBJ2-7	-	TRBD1	CAGSPGQATYEQYF	TGTGCAGGATCCCCCGGACAGGCAACCTACGAGCAGTACTTC
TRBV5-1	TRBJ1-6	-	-	CASSLGTGGMDSPLHF	TGCGCCAGCAGCTTGGGTACGGGTGGGATGGATTCACCCCTCCACTTT
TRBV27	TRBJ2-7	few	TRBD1	CASSLRGTGSYEQYF	TGTGCCAGCAGTTTGAGGGGGACAGGAAGCTACGAGCAGTACTTC
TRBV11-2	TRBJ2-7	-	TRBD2	CASSSLGGRKRVQYF	TGTGCCAGCAGCTCCCTGGGGGGGAGGAAGAGGGTGCAGTACTTC
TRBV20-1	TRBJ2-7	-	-	CSARDYYEQYF	TGCAGTGCTAGAGACTACTACGAGCAGTACTTC
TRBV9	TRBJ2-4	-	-	CASSVGHGAKNIQYF	TGTGCCAGCAGCGTAGGTCACGGGGCCAAAAACATTCAGTACTTC
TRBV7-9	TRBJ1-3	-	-	CASSLYRRVQGGSGNTIYF	TGTGCCAGCAGCTTATATCGTCGAGTCCAGGGTGGTTCAGGAAACACCATATATTTT
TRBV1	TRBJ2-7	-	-	CTSTPELPPRTPYRVYEQYF	TGCACCAGCACCCCGGAACTACCACCGCGTACCCCGTATAGGGTTTACGAGCAGTACTTC
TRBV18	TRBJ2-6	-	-	CASSPLGGANVLTF	TGTGCCAGCTCACCGTTGGGTGGGGCCAACGTCCTGACTTTC
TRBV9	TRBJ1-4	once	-	CASSAGIQPEKLFF	TGTGCCAGCAGCGCAGGGATTCAGCCTGAAAAACTGTTTTTT
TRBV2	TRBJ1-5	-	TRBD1	CASSVGTGGWQPQHF	TGTGCCAGCAGTGTAGGGACAGGGGGCTGGCAGCCCCAGCATTTT
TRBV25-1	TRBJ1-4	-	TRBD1	CASSEQGAREKLFF	TGTGCCAGCAGTGAACAGGGGGCGCGAGAAAAACTGTTTTTT
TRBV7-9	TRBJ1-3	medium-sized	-	CASTLGPDSGNTIYF	TGTGCCAGCACTCTTGGCCCAGATTCTGGAAACACCATATATTTT
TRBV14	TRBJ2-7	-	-	CASSRDVGGYEQYF	TGTGCCAGCAGCCGGGACGTGGGGGGATACGAGCAGTACTTC
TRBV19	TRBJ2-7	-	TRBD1	CASSDRVTEQYF	TGTGCCAGTAGTGACAGGGTAACCGAGCAGTACTTC
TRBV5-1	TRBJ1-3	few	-	CASSLVGGGSSGNTIYF	TGCGCCAGCAGCTTGGTTGGTGGCGGGTCCTCTGGAAACACCATATATTTT
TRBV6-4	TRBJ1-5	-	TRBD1	CASRGIRDRGRIQPQHF	TGTGCCAGCAGAGGGATCCGGGACAGGGGGCGCATTCAGCCCCAGCATTTT
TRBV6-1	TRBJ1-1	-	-	CASSILPNTEAFF	TGTGCCAGCAGTATCCTTCCCAACACTGAAGCTTTCTTT
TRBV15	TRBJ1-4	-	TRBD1	CATSTRDRGLRLFF	TGTGCCACCAGCACACGGGACAGGGGTTTGAGACTGTTTTTT
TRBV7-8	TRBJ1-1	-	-	CASSWSTENTEAFF	TGTGCCAGCAGCTGGAGTACAGAGAACACTGAAGCTTTCTTT
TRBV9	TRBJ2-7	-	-	CASSVTVGYEQYF	TGTGCCAGCAGCGTAACAGTGGGCTACGAGCAGTACTTC
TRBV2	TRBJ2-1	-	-	CARGSNEQFF	TGTGCCAGAGGCAGTAATGAGCAGTTCTTC
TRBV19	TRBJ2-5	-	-	CASSMEWATDLTGTQYF	TGTGCCAGTAGTATGGAGTGGGCGACTGACCTAACGGGGACCCAGTACTTC
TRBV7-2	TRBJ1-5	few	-	CASSLALQSAQHF	TGTGCCAGCAGCTTAGCACTGCAGTCGGCCCAGCATTTT
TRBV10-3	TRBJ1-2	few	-	CAISEQGSYGYTF	TGTGCCATCAGTGAGCAGGGCTCCTATGGCTACACCTTC
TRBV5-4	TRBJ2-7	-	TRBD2	CASSHPGLAYEQYF	TGTGCCAGCAGCCACCCGGGACTAGCCTACGAGCAGTACTTC
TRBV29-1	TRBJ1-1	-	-	CSAPLGGENTEAFF	TGCAGCGCTCCCTTGGGGGGGGAGAACACTGAAGCTTTCTTT
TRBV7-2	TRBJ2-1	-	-	CASSLTYNEQFF	TGTGCCAGCAGCTTAACCTACAATGAGCAGTTCTTC
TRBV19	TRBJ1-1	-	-	CASTPTGTYTEAFF	TGTGCCAGTACCCCAACCGGGACCTACACTGAAGCTTTCTTT
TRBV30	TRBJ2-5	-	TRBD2	CAWSAGTGGLETQYF	TGTGCCTGGAGTGCCGGTACGGGAGGTTTGGAGACCCAGTACTTC
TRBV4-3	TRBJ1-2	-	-	CASSDTDYYGYTF	TGCGCCAGCAGCGATACAGATTACTATGGCTACACCTTC
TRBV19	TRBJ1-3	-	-	CASHTATDYSGNTIYF	TGTGCCAGTCATACCGCGACAGACTACTCTGGAAACACCATATATTTT
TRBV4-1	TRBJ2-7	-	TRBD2	CASSREALDEQYF	TGCGCCAGCTCCCGGGAGGCCCTCGACGAGCAGTACTTC
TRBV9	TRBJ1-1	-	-	CASSPLWGDTEAFF	TGTGCCAGCAGCCCTCTTTGGGGGGACACTGAAGCTTTCTTT
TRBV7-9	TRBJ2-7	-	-	CASTTWGEEQYF	TGTGCCAGCACCACCTGGGGGGAAGAGCAGTACTTC
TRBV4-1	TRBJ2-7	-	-	CASSQDRPNYEQYF	TGCGCCAGCAGCCAAGACAGGCCAAACTACGAGCAGTACTTC
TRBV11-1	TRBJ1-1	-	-	CASSPWGYTEAFF	TGTGCCAGCAGCCCCTGGGGGTACACTGAAGCTTTCTTT
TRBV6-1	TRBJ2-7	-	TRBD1	CASSLRTGGTYEQYF	TGTGCCAGCAGTCTACGGACAGGTGGCACCTACGAGCAGTACTTC